These 23 T cell receptor beta chains were all obtained from the same sample, sequenced in a study of cytotoxic CD8 clonotypes in ibrutinib-treated CLL. The repertoire was sequenced with immunoSEQ multiplex PCR; TCRdb's copy has only in-frame clones and lacks some. This sample has roughly 160,000 clones, with around 80% found just once. Sequenced material: PBMCs, taken after 24 months of ibrutinib treatment. The origin of the receptors is a human donor with chronic lymphocytic leukemia.

The rearrangement uses TRBV6-5 and TRBJ1-2; TRBD1 matches 9 bases. The V gene end was trimmed by 5 bases and the J gene end by 7 bases; junction bases not matched to a gene: 5. This CDR3 spans 13 amino acids. Looked up from germline, CDR1 is MNHEY and CDR2 is SVGAGI. The CDR3 reads CASSRDRVGGYTF. Written as DNA, the CDR3 is TGTGCCAGCAGTCGGGACAGGGTCGGTGGCTACACCTTC.

The chain carries TRBV20-1 and TRBJ1-1, with D unclear. Germline loops: CDR1 DFQATT, CDR2 SNEGSKA (reference sequence). Trimming shortened V by 7 bases and J by 3 bases, and 9 bases separated the two germline ends. The CDR3 runs 11 residues. The CDR3 reads CSVPIDTEAFF. Written as DNA, the CDR3 is TGCAGTGTCCCCATAGACACTGAAGCTTTCTTT.

The chain is built from TRBV11-3 and TRBJ2-2; D gene ambiguous. The germline V gene has CDR1 SGHNT and CDR2 YENEEA. V shed 3 bases and J shed 6 bases, with 5 bases lying between them. This CDR3 comprises 12 residues. CDR3 in DNA: TGTGCCAGCAGCTTCGAATCCGGGGAGCTGTTTTTT. Its protein product is CASSFESGELFF.

The CDR3 protein is CASSETGRTIQYF. CDR3 nucleotides: TGTGCCAGTAGTGAGACAGGGAGGACCATTCAGTACTTC. The J gene is TRBJ2-4, the V gene TRBV19, with D perhaps TRBD1 (7 bases). CDR1 is LNHDA and CDR2 is SQIVND in the germline V gene (reference sequence). The length of the CDR3 is 13 residues. V was shortened by 5 bases and J by 9 bases, with 14 bases between the two germline ends.

This chain links TRBV7-9 with TRBJ1-3; possibly TRBD1 for D (5 bases). The V gene's germline CDR1 is SEHNR and CDR2 FQNEAQ (reference sequence). The CDR3 consists of 12 residues. V lost 11 bases and J lost 2, with 10 bases in between. The CDR3 loop reads CAGGTAGNTIYF. DNA for the CDR3: TGTGCCGGGGGGACCGCTGGAAACACCATATATTTT.

The chain has TRBV5-6 and TRBJ1-4; TRBD1 might be the D (6 bases). Germline CDR1 and CDR2: SGHDT and YYEEEE. The CDR3 is 15 amino acids. Trimming removed 1 base at V and 8 bases at J, with 15 bases between. The CDR3 coding sequence is TGTGCCAGCAGCTTGTCGGCCAGGGGTCGGGAAAAACTGTTTTTT. Translation: CASSLSARGREKLFF.

The J gene is TRBJ1-5, the V gene TRBV5-1; 7 nucleotides match TRBD1. CDR3 length equals 14 residues. Germline V gives CDR1 SGHRS, CDR2 YFSETQ. V lost 3 bases, J lost 4 bases, and 4 bases stayed unmatched. CDR3 nucleotides: TGCGCCAGCAGCTCGGGACAGCTTAATCAGCCCCAGCATTTT. This encodes CASSSGQLNQPQHF.

This rearrangement joins TRBV6-1 to TRBJ2-5; possible D gene TRBD1, 6 bases. The CDR3 spans 13 residues. Germline V lookup: CDR1 MNHNS, CDR2 SASEGT. The germline V and J ends were trimmed by 7 bases and 2 bases, with 11 bases remaining between them. This chain's CDR3 is CASNADSQETQYF. In DNA, the CDR3 is TGTGCCAGCAACGCGGACAGTCAAGAGACCCAGTACTTC.

This rearrangement joins TRBV27 to TRBJ2-7, with D hard to call. This CDR3 is built from 12 residues. Germline CDR1 is MNHEY and CDR2 is SMNVEV (reference sequence). V was trimmed by 6 bases and J by 0 bases, leaving 6 bases between them. CDR3 sequence (DNA): TGTGCCAGCAGCCCTGGCTCCTACGAGCAGTACTTC. Protein: CASSPGSYEQYF.

The chain has TRBV11-1 and TRBJ2-1, with 10 bases matching TRBD2. Germline CDR1 SGHAT, CDR2 FQDESV (reference sequence). The CDR3 is 16 residues long. V dropped 2 bases and J dropped 1; count of bases not matched to a gene: 2. The CDR3 reads CASSLLLAGSYNEQFF. The CDR3 region has the DNA TGTGCCAGCAGCTTATTACTAGCGGGATCCTACAATGAGCAGTTCTTC.

For this clone: The junction shows a germline mismatch at one end, possibly a read error. This sequence joins TRBV7-7 and TRBJ2-2; D possibly corresponds to TRBD2 (5 bases). Germline CDR1 and CDR2: SSHAT and FNYEAQ (reference sequence). This CDR3 comprises 14 residues. The CDR3 reads CASSLALGTGELFF. The CDR3 DNA is TGTGCTAGCAGCTTAGCACTAGGAACCGGGGAGCTGTTTTTT.

J is TRBJ1-6 and V is TRBV5-1, with 8 bases identical to TRBD1. Germline V lookup: CDR1 SGHRS, CDR2 YFSETQ. The CDR3 runs to 15 residues. J lost 10 bases, V lost 3 bases, and 9 bases had no gene match. The CDR3 sequence: CASSSETGVVSPLHF. In DNA, the CDR3 is TGCGCCAGCAGCTCTGAGACAGGGGTAGTCTCACCCCTCCACTTT.

V gene TRBV30 combines with J gene TRBJ1-1; D unclear. The CDR3 totals 15 residues. Germline V gene sequence: CDR1 GTSNPN, CDR2 SVGIG (reference sequence). Trimming shortened V by 3 bases and J by 7 bases, and 21 bases separated the two germline ends. The CDR3 loop reads CAWRLWTDYKGEAFF. The DNA for the CDR3 is TGTGCCTGGAGACTATGGACGGACTACAAGGGTGAAGCTTTCTTT.

This clone came up a few times. The CDR3 nucleotides are TGCGCCAGCAGCCTCGGACAGGGGATCGATTCACCCCTCCACTTT. Its translation: CASSLGQGIDSPLHF. J is TRBJ1-6 and V is TRBV4-1, with TRBD1 matching over 9 bases. Trimming removed 4 bases from V and 8 bases from J; junction bases left unmatched: 6. The CDR3 spans 15 residues. Per germline, CDR1 MGHRA and CDR2 YSYEKL.

The rearrangement links TRBV27 to TRBJ2-3; 10 nucleotides align to TRBD1. V lost 4 bases and J lost 2; bases outside the gene matches: 6. The CDR3 length is 16 residues. CDR1 and CDR2 from the germline V gene are MNHEY and SMNVEV (reference sequence). Here the CDR3 reads CASSSGQGFPTDTQYF. The CDR3 nucleotides are TGTGCCAGCAGTTCGGGACAGGGGTTTCCCACAGATACGCAGTATTTT.

V and J are TRBV6-1 and TRBJ2-7; D not certain. V lost 7 bases and J lost 3, with 7 bases in between. Germline lookup yields CDR1 MNHNS and CDR2 SASEGT. The CDR3 length is 11 residues. DNA for the CDR3: TGTGCCAGCACCAGCGACTACGAGCAGTACTTC. Its translation is CASTSDYEQYF.

This clone showed up just a few times. The chain has TRBV25-1 and TRBJ1-3, with D possibly matching TRBD1 (6 bases). Germline V gene data show CDR1 as MGHDK and CDR2 as SYGVNS. The CDR3 contains 14 residues. V gave up 6 bases and J gave up 11 bases, with 20 bases separating them. CDR3 in amino acids: CASSEGGSVFAIYF. In DNA, the CDR3 is TGTGCCAGCAGCGAAGGGGGGTCCGTTTTTGCCATATATTTT.

The chain joins TRBV18 to TRBJ2-7; a weak D match, TRBD1 (5 bases). CDR1 and CDR2 (germline): KGHSH, LQKENI. CDR3 size: 16 residues. Trimming shortened V by 2 bases and J by 1 base, and 15 bases separated the two germline ends. The CDR3 DNA sequence: TGTGCCAGCTCACCATTACAGGTAGGAACTTCCTACGAGCAGTACTTC. Protein product: CASSPLQVGTSYEQYF.

In this sample, this clone turned up once. The chain has TRBV5-8 and TRBJ2-2; D is possibly TRBD2 (6 bases). This CDR3 comprises 14 residues. Germline V CDR1 and CDR2: SGHTS, YDEGEE. Between the trimmed V and J ends, which lost 4 bases and 4 bases, there was a span of 11 bases. The CDR3 reads CASSGGATTGELFF. DNA of the CDR3: TGTGCCAGCAGCGGCGGGGCTACCACCGGGGAGCTGTTTTTT.

The chain is built from TRBV19 and TRBJ1-5; 10 bases are shared with TRBD1. This CDR3 region has 16 residues. The junction had 9 bases not matched to a gene; V was cut back by 9 bases and J by 1 base. Germline lookup yields CDR1 LNHDA and CDR2 SQIVND (reference sequence). The CDR3 spells CASIRDRGRSNQPQHF. For the CDR3, the DNA is TGTGCCAGCATACGGGACAGGGGTCGGAGCAATCAGCCCCAGCATTTT.

This clone was found a few times. The genes are TRBV5-1 and TRBJ1-2; D uncertain. CDR3 size: 14 residues. Trimming stripped 2 bases from V and 7 bases from J, with 15 bases between. Germline loops: CDR1 SGHRS, CDR2 YFSETQ. The CDR3 loop is CASSLDLTEGGYTF. In DNA form, the CDR3 reads TGCGCCAGCAGCTTAGACCTCACGGAGGGTGGCTACACCTTC.

V usage is TRBV28 and J usage is TRBJ2-1; 9 bases are shared with TRBD1. The germline V gene has CDR1 MDHEN and CDR2 SYDVKM. V was clipped by 7 bases and J by 8 bases; unmatched bases: 18. The CDR3 is 17 residues long. CDR3 sequence: CASTSTFGTGILDEQFF. The CDR3 DNA is TGTGCCAGCACCAGCACATTTGGGACAGGGATTCTCGATGAGCAGTTCTTC.

V and J are TRBV6-5 and TRBJ1-1; D ambiguous. Per germline, CDR1 MNHEY and CDR2 SVGAGI. The CDR3 sequence is 13 residues long. V lost 8 bases, J lost 1 base, and 11 bases lay in between. The CDR3 spells CASRRGGNTEAFF. Written as DNA, the CDR3 is TGTGCCAGCCGACGGGGTGGGAACACTGAAGCTTTCTTT.